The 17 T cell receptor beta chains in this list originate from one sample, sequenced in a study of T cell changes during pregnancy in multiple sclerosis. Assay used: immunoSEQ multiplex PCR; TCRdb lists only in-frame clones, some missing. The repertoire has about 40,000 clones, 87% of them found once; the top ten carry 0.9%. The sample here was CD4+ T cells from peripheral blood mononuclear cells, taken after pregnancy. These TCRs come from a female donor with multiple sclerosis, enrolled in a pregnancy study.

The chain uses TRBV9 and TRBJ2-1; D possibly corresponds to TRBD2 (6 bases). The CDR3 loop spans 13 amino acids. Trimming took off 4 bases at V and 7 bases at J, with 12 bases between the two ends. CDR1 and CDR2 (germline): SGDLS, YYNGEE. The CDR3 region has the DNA TGTGCCAGCAGCCCCCGGGGGAGGAATGAGCAGTTCTTC. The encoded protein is CASSPRGRNEQFF.

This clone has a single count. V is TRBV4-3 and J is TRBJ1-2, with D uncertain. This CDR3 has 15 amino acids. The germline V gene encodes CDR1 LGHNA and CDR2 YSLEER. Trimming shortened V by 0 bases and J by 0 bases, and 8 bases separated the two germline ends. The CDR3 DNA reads TGCGCCAGCAGCCAAGAGCTACCTTCTAACTATGGCTACACCTTC. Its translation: CASSQELPSNYGYTF.

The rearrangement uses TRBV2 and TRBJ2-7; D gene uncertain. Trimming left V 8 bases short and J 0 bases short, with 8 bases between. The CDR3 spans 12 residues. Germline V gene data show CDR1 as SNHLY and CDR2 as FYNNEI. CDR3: CASCGDSYEQYF. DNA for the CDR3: TGTGCCAGCTGTGGCGACTCCTACGAGCAGTACTTC. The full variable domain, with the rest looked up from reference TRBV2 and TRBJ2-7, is EPEVTQTPSHQVTQMGQEVILRCVPISNHLYFYWYRQILGQKVEFLVSFYNNEISEKSEIFDDQFSVERPDGSNFTLKIRSTKLEDSAMYFCASCGDSYEQYFGPGTRLTVT.

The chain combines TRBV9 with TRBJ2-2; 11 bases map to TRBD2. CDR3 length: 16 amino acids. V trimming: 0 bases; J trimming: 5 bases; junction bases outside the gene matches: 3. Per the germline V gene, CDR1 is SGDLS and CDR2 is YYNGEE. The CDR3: CASSVGPSGGTGELFF. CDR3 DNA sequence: TGTGCCAGCAGCGTAGGGCCTAGCGGGGGGACCGGGGAGCTGTTTTTT. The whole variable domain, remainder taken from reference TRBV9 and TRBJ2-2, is DSGVTQTPKHLITATGQRVTLRCSPRSGDLSVYWYQQSLDQGLQFLIQYYNGEERAKGNILERFSAQQFPDLHSELNLSSLELGDSALYFCASSVGPSGGTGELFFGEGSRLTVL.

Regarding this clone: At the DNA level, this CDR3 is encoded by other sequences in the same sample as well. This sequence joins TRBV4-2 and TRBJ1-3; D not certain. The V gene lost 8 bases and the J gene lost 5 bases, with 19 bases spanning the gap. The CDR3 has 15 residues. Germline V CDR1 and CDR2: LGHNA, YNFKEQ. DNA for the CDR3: TGTGCCAGCCGGAGATTACTCGGACTAAGAAACACCATATATTTT. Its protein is CASRRLLGLRNTIYF.

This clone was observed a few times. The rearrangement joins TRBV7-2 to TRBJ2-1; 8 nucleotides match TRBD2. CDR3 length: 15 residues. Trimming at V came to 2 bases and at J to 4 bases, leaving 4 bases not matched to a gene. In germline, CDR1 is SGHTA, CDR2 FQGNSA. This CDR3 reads CASSLMAGGYNEQFF. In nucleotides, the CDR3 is TGTGCCAGCAGCTTAATGGCGGGGGGATACAATGAGCAGTTCTTC.

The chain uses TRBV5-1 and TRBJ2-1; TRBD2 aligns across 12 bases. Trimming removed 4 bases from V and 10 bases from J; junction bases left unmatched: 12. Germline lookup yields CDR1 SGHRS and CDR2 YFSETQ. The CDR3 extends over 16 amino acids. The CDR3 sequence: CASSTPRSSGGEEQFF. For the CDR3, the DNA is TGCGCCAGCAGCACTCCGAGGTCTAGCGGGGGGGAAGAGCAGTTCTTC.

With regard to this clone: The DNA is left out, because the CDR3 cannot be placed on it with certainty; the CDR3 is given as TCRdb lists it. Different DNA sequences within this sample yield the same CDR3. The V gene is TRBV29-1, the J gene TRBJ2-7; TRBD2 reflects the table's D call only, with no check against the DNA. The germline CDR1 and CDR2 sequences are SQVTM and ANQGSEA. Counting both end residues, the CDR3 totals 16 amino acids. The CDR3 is CSVVAVGTVPTYEQYF.

CDR3 amino acids: CASGPRSGPYEQYF. The CDR3 region has the DNA TGTGCTAGTGGCCCTCGGTCAGGGCCCTACGAGCAGTACTTC. This sequence joins TRBV12-5 and TRBJ2-7; the D gene is possibly TRBD1 (5 bases). The CDR3 is 14 amino acids. Germline CDR1 is LGHNT and CDR2 is FRNRAP. Deletions cut 6 bases from V and 2 bases from J, with 14 bases between.

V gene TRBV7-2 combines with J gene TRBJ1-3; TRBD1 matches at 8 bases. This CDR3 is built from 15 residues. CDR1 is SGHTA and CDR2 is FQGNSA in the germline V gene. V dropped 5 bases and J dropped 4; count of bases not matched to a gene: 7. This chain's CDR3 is CASSPQTGVGNTIYF. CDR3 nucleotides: TGTGCCAGCAGCCCCCAGACAGGGGTCGGAAACACCATATATTTT.

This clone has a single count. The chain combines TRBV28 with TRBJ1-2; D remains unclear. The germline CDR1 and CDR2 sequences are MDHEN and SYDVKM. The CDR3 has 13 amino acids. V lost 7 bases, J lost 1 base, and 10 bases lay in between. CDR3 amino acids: CASTRNSNYGYTF. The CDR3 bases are TGTGCCAGCACCAGAAACAGTAACTATGGCTACACCTTC.

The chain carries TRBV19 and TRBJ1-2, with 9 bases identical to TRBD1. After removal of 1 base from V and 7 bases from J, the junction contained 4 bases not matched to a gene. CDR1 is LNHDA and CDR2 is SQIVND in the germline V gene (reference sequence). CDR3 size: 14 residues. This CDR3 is CASSIGTGGFGYTF. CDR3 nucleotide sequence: TGTGCCAGTAGTATAGGCACAGGGGGCTTTGGCTACACCTTC.

The chain's CDR3 is CASTLPHGGGTEAFF. DNA for the CDR3: TGTGCCAGCACCCTCCCCCATGGCGGGGGCACTGAAGCTTTCTTT. V gene TRBV28 combines with J gene TRBJ1-1; weak D call: TRBD1 (5 bases). The CDR3 extends over 15 amino acids. Looked up from germline, CDR1 is MDHEN and CDR2 is SYDVKM. Trimming removed 7 bases from V and 4 bases from J, with 19 bases in between. Variable domain in full (rest from reference TRBV28 and TRBJ1-1): DVKVTQSSRYLVKRTGEKVFLECVQDMDHENMFWYRQDPGLGLRLIYFSYDVKMKEKGDIPEGYSVSREKKERFSLILESASTNQTSMYLCASTLPHGGGTEAFFGQGTRLTVV.

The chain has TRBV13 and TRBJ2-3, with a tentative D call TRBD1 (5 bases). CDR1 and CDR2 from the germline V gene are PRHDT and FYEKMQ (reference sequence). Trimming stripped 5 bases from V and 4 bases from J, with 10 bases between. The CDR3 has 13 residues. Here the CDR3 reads CASSRQLPDTQYF. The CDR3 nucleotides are TGTGCCAGCAGCCGACAGTTACCAGATACGCAGTATTTT.

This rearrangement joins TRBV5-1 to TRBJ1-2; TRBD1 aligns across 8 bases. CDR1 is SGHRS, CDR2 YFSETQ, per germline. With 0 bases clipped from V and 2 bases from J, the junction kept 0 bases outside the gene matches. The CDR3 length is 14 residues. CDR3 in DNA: TGCGCCAGCAGCTTGGGGACAGGGAACTATGGCTACACCTTC. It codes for CASSLGTGNYGYTF.

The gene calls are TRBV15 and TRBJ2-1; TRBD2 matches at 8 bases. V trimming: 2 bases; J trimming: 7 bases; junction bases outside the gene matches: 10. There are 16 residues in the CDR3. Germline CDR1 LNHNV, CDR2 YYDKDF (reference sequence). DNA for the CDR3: TGTGCCACCAGCAGATGGAGCGGGGGACCTGGGAATGAGCAGTTCTTC. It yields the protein CATSRWSGGPGNEQFF.

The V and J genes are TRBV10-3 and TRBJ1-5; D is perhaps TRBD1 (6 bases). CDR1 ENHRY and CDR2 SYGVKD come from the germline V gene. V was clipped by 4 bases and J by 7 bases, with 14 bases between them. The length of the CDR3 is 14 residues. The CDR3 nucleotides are TGTGCCATCAGTGGACAGGAGGCGAACCAGCCCCAGCATTTT. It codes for CAISGQEANQPQHF.